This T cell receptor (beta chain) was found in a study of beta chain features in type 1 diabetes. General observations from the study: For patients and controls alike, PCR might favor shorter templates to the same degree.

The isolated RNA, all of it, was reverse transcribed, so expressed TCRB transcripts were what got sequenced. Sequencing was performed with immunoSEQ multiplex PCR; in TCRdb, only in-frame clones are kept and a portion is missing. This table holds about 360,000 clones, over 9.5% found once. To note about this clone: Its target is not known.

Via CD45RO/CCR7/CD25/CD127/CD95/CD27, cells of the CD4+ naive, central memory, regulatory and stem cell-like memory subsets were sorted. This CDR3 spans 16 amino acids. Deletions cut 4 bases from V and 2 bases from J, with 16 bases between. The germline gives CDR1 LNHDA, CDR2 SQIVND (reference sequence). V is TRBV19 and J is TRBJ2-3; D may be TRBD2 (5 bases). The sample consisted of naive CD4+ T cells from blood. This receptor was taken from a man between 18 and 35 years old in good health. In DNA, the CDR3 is TGTGCCAGTAGTAGAGGGAATACCCCTCCCACAGATACGCAGTATTTT. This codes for CASSRGNTPPTDTQYF.